Below are 26 T cell receptor beta chains sequenced from a single sample in a study of blood T cells in healthy people across ages. Primed by a sample-barcoded 5' primer and a J-beta primer mix, a second PCR proceeded for 7 to 11 cycles. TCRdb passed the 5' RACE reads through MiXCR, listing each CDR3 protein once. The sample includes about 680,000 distinct CDR3 sequences, roughly 49% of them seen just once. Sequenced: blood. The receptor set was obtained from a woman aged 55-70 years in good health.

The sample holds many counts of this clonotype. The chain is built from TRBV2 and TRBJ2-2; possibly TRBD1 for D (6 bases). CDR1 and CDR2 (germline): SNHLY, FYNNEI. Trimming pared 7 bases from V and 6 bases from J, leaving 9 bases between. The CDR3 has 12 amino acids. CDR3 nucleotide sequence: TGTGCCAGCATTGAGGGGGCCGGGGAGCTGTTTTTT. Translated, it gives CASIEGAGELFF.

This clonotype was seen a handful of times. The chain links TRBV12-3 or TRBV12-4 to TRBJ1-1, with D unresolved. V was shortened by 3 bases and J by 1 base, with 12 bases between the two germline ends. CDR3 length: 15 amino acids. CDR3 amino acids: CASSLGVGANTEAFF. The CDR3 DNA reads TGTGCCAGCAGTTTGGGCGTCGGAGCGAACACTGAAGCTTTCTTT.

This chain connects TRBV9 to TRBJ1-2; 8 bases line up with TRBD1. The CDR3 has 14 residues. V shed 4 bases and J 3 bases; nucleotides not matched to a gene: 5. Germline lookup yields CDR1 SGDLS and CDR2 YYNGEE. CDR3 amino acids: CASSLTGEDYGYTF. CDR3 in DNA: TGTGCCAGCAGCCTGACAGGGGAAGACTATGGCTACACCTTC.

This clonotype has only a few counts. The CDR3 region is CASSRRGAYEQYF. The DNA for the CDR3 is TGTGCCAGCAGCCGACGGGGGGCATACGAGCAGTACTTC. The chain recombines TRBV7-2 with TRBJ2-7; a weak D match, TRBD2 (7 bases). V shed 5 bases and J shed 4 bases, with 12 bases lying between them. The CDR3 is made up of 13 amino acids. In germline, CDR1 is SGHTA, CDR2 FQGNSA. Using reference TRBV7-2 and TRBJ2-7 for the parts outside the CDR3, the full variable domain is GAGVSQSPSNKVTEKGKDVELRCDPISGHTALYWYRQSLGQGLEFLIYFQGNSAPDKSGLPSDRFSAERTGGSVSTLTIQRTQQEDSAVYLCASSRRGAYEQYFGPGTRLTVT.

The table lists this clonotype with a few counts. The CDR3 region is CASSFFSTWGPLQETQYF. In DNA form, the CDR3 reads TGTGCCAGCAGTTTTTTCTCGACGTGGGGGCCCCTCCAAGAGACCCAGTACTTC. The chain uses TRBV28 and TRBJ2-5, with D perhaps matching TRBD1 (6 bases). Trimming took 3 bases from V and 1 from J, leaving 21 bases between them. The CDR3 covers 18 residues. Germline V gene lookup returns CDR1 MDHEN and CDR2 SYDVKM.

The chain links TRBV4-3 to TRBJ2-5; D might be TRBD2 (6 bases). V was cut by 0 bases and J by 11 bases, with 25 bases left in between. Germline assignment: CDR1 LGHNA and CDR2 YSLEER. This CDR3 contains 17 residues. The CDR3 spells CASSQDPRAGPNNEQYF. In DNA, the CDR3 is TGCGCCAGCAGCCAAGATCCGAGGGCGGGACCGAACAATGAGCAGTACTTC.

The DNA of the CDR3 is TGCAGCGTTGCGGGAGGTAGCGGGAGAAGCACAGATACGCAGTATTTT. It encodes CSVAGGSGRSTDTQYF. This chain uses TRBV29-1 with TRBJ2-3; 9 bases are shared with TRBD2. V lost 4 bases to trimming and J lost 0 bases; unmatched junction nucleotides: 8. CDR1 and CDR2 (germline): SQVTM, ANQGSEA. The CDR3 is 16 amino acids.

This clonotype was seen a few times. The gene calls are TRBV4-3 and TRBJ2-3; D unclear. This CDR3 is built from 14 residues. Trimming shortened V by 0 bases and J by 8 bases, and 12 bases separated the two germline ends. Germline CDR1 and CDR2: LGHNA and YSLEER. In DNA form, the CDR3 reads TGCGCCAGCAGCCAAGATCACAGTTTGGGTACGCAGTATTTT. Protein product: CASSQDHSLGTQYF.

The rearrangement joins TRBV20-1 to TRBJ2-3; 10 nucleotides agree with TRBD2. Germline CDR1 DFQATT, CDR2 SNEGSKA (reference sequence). The CDR3 is made up of 16 amino acids. Germline trimming cut 3 bases from V and 3 bases from J; bases unmatched to any gene: 9. CDR3 residues: CSASTTASGRTDTQYF. DNA for the CDR3: TGCAGTGCTAGTACTACCGCTAGCGGGAGAACAGATACGCAGTATTTT.

The chain is built from TRBV28 and TRBJ1-2, with TRBD1 matching 7 bases. J was trimmed by 8 bases and V by 6 bases; bases with no gene match: 6. Germline-derived CDR1 and CDR2 are MDHEN and SYDVKM. This CDR3 contains 12 residues. The CDR3 region is CASSNTGDGYTF. For the CDR3, the DNA is TGTGCCAGCAGCAATACAGGGGACGGCTACACCTTC.

The rearrangement joins TRBV2 to TRBJ2-7; TRBD2 might be the D (6 bases). With 3 bases removed from V and 5 bases from J, the gap between germline ends came to 11 bases. CDR3 length equals 13 residues. Germline CDR1 is SNHLY and CDR2 is FYNNEI. The CDR3 sequence: CASSDWGVNEQYF. The CDR3 DNA sequence: TGTGCCAGCAGTGATTGGGGGGTGAACGAGCAGTACTTC.

This clonotype was detected ten times or more. This chain uses TRBV12-3 or TRBV12-4 with TRBJ2-1, with 7 positions matching TRBD1. This CDR3 comprises 12 residues. Trimming at V came to 3 bases and at J to 7 bases, leaving 0 bases not matched to a gene. In DNA form, the CDR3 reads TGTGCCAGCAGTTTGACAGGGAATGAGCAGTTCTTC. Translated: CASSLTGNEQFF.

This clonotype was counted a few times. The CDR3 reads CASSFADIRWGYTF. The CDR3 nucleotides read TGTGCCAGCAGTTTCGCCGACATTCGTTGGGGCTACACCTTC. The chain employs TRBV6-5 and TRBJ1-2; no definite D call. Germline assignment: CDR1 MNHEY and CDR2 SVGAGI. This CDR3 has 14 residues. V was clipped by 4 bases and J by 8 bases, with 17 bases between them.

This clonotype has only a few counts. The J gene is TRBJ2-7, the V gene TRBV5-1, with D hard to call. V lost 0 bases, J lost 1 base, and 11 bases lay in between. Looked up from germline, CDR1 is SGHRS and CDR2 is YFSETQ. This CDR3 comprises 15 residues. CDR3 nucleotides: TGCGCCAGCAGCTTGGGGCCAGTGAATTCCTACGAGCAGTACTTC. Translation: CASSLGPVNSYEQYF.

V gene TRBV4-3 combines with J gene TRBJ2-7; 7 positions match TRBD1. Germline assignment: CDR1 LGHNA and CDR2 YSLEER. The length of the CDR3 is 15 residues. V was clipped by 0 bases and J by 3 bases; unmatched bases: 5. The CDR3 loop is CASSQDVGGGYEQYF. CDR3 coding DNA: TGCGCCAGCAGCCAAGATGTAGGGGGCGGCTACGAGCAGTACTTC.

CDR3 DNA sequence: TGTGCCAGCGGGGGACTGGCCAGGCGGTATTTT. Amino acids: CASGGLARRYF. The chain uses TRBV6-1 and TRBJ2-3; possible D gene TRBD2, 6 bases. V gave up 8 bases and J gave up 14 bases, with 17 bases separating them. CDR1 MNHNS and CDR2 SASEGT come from the germline V gene. This CDR3 comprises 11 residues.

The V call is TRBV29-1, the J call TRBJ2-5; no reliable D call. With the DNA end fitting TRBJ2-7 better, the J assignment may be wrong. The CDR3 has 12 residues. In germline, CDR1 is SQVTM, CDR2 ANQGSEA. CDR3 loop: CSALSGPYEQYF. In nucleotides, the CDR3 is TGCAGCGCCCTTAGTGGTCCTTACGAGCAGTACTTC.

The chain uses TRBV12-3 or TRBV12-4 and TRBJ2-7; tentatively, D is TRBD2 (6 bases). The CDR3 extends over 15 amino acids. V was cut by 0 bases and J by 6 bases, with 15 bases left in between. The CDR3 DNA reads as TGTGCCAGCAGTTTAGCGGGACGGGAGACGGGCGAGCAGTACTTC. This sequence encodes CASSLAGRETGEQYF.

This rearrangement joins TRBV7-3 to TRBJ2-7; 10 bases fit TRBD1. Trimming at V came to 4 bases and at J to 5 bases, leaving 11 bases not matched to a gene. This CDR3 has 16 residues. Germline CDR1 SGHTA, CDR2 FQGTGA. The CDR3 DNA reads as TGTGCCAGCAGCTACTCCCGGGACAGGGGCGCCCACGAGCAGTACTTC. Translation gives CASSYSRDRGAHEQYF.

The rearrangement joins TRBV9 to TRBJ1-1; D not certain. V was cut by 0 bases and J by 8 bases, with 11 bases left in between. The CDR3 covers 13 residues. Germline values: CDR1 SGDLS, CDR2 YYNGEE. CDR3 region: CASSVAPHVEAFF. In nucleotides, the CDR3 is TGTGCCAGCAGCGTAGCTCCGCATGTCGAAGCTTTCTTT. Filled out from reference TRBV9 and TRBJ1-1, the complete variable domain reads DSGVTQTPKHLITATGQRVTLRCSPRSGDLSVYWYQQSLDQGLQFLIQYYNGEERAKGNILERFSAQQFPDLHSELNLSSLELGDSALYFCASSVAPHVEAFFGQGTRLTVV.

The genes are TRBV28 and TRBJ2-7, with 9 bases identical to TRBD2. This CDR3 contains 16 residues. Germline loops: CDR1 MDHEN, CDR2 SYDVKM. V trimming: 3 bases; J trimming: 4 bases; junction bases outside the gene matches: 10. CDR3 sequence (DNA): TGTGCCAGCAGTTTGGTTGGCGGGAGGGCCGGTTACGAGCAGTACTTC. This gives the protein CASSLVGGRAGYEQYF.

This sequence joins TRBV4-3 and TRBJ2-5, with 10 bases that match TRBD2. This CDR3 is built from 15 residues. J was trimmed by 4 bases and V by 2 bases; bases with no gene match: 4. Germline V CDR1 and CDR2: LGHNA, YSLEER. CDR3 loop: CASSQTWTSGETQYF. CDR3 sequence (DNA): TGCGCCAGCAGCCAAACCTGGACTAGCGGAGAGACCCAGTACTTC.

J is TRBJ2-7 and V is TRBV7-2, with a tentative D call TRBD2 (6 bases). Looked up from germline, CDR1 is SGHTA and CDR2 is FQGNSA. The CDR3 is 14 amino acids. The V gene lost 2 bases and the J gene lost 3 bases, with 11 bases spanning the gap. The CDR3 sequence is CASSLRMRGYEQYF. In DNA form, the CDR3 reads TGTGCCAGCAGCTTACGAATGCGGGGCTACGAGCAGTACTTC.

This clonotype was seen once. The CDR3 sequence: CSARDRASTGELFF. In DNA form, the CDR3 reads TGCAGTGCTAGAGACAGGGCCTCAACCGGGGAGCTGTTTTTT. The chain couples TRBV20-1 to TRBJ2-2, with D possibly TRBD1 on 5 matching bases. The germline CDR1 and CDR2 sequences are DFQATT and SNEGSKA (reference sequence). The CDR3 covers 14 residues. V shed 0 bases and J shed 5 bases, with 10 bases lying between them.

The V gene is TRBV6-2 or TRBV6-3, the J gene TRBJ2-5, with 9 bases that match TRBD1. Germline V gene lookup returns CDR1 MNHEY and CDR2 SVGEGT. The CDR3 runs 14 residues. V was pared by 2 bases and J by 5 bases, with 3 bases of the junction left unmatched. The CDR3 DNA follows: TGTGCCAGCAGTTACGGGACAGGGAAGGAGACCCAGTACTTC. This encodes CASSYGTGKETQYF.

The CDR3 here is CASSLVGREGYEQYF. DNA of the CDR3: TGTGCCAGCAGCTTAGTGGGCAGGGAAGGCTACGAGCAGTACTTC. This sequence joins TRBV11-2 and TRBJ2-5; a weak D match, TRBD1 (5 bases). TRBJ2-7 matches the DNA end more closely, so the J call is doubtful. CDR3 length: 15 amino acids. CDR1 and CDR2 (germline): SGHAT, FQNNGV.